What follows is one T cell receptor beta chain and its context. CDR1 is LNHDA and CDR2 is SQIVND in the germline V gene (reference sequence). V lost 6 bases, J lost 3 bases, and 8 bases lay in between. This CDR3 is built from 13 residues. The data derive from a study of healthy donors' naive CD4 and CD8 T cells. Each TCR library used roughly 510 ng of total RNA and a linear amplification protocol. One entry per CDR3 protein results from TCRdb running MiXCR on the reads. The repertoire holds around 200,000 distinct CDR3 sequences, with around 80% as singletons. This chain uses TRBV19 with TRBJ2-2, with D perhaps TRBD1 or TRBD2 (5 bases each). Specimen: naive CD4+ and CD8+ T cells sorted from blood, pooled from several donors. The receptor's source is a pool of human donors in good health; the sample pools cells from several healthy donors. CDR3 protein: CASSWGYTGELFF. The CDR3, as DNA: TGTGCCAGTAGCTGGGGGTACACCGGGGAGCTGTTTTTT.